The clone carrying this T cell receptor beta chain showed up many times. Its target is unknown. The source of the sample is a study of T cells after yellow fever vaccination. Study background: In the case of low-cell-number fractions, SMART-Seq v4 Ultra Low Input was used for preparation. Overall study results and limits: Most primary-vaccination clones recurred post-booster (around 95% CD4, just over 85% CD8). Abundant clonotypes from the bulk population could contaminate FACS-sorted repertoires.

Using its own MiXCR run on the 5' RACE reads, TCRdb lists one record per CDR3 protein. The sample includes 95,000 to 150,000 distinct CDR3 sequences, roughly 8.2% seen only once; the top ten take 40%. The CDR3 has 14 residues. Germline-derived CDR1 and CDR2 are SGHRS and YFSETQ. V lost 4 bases and J lost 4, with 14 bases in between. The V gene is TRBV5-1, the J gene TRBJ1-1; D remains unclear. Sequenced material: CD8+ T cells sorted from PBMCs, taken on the day of the yellow fever booster vaccination. The source is a young man who received the YFV17D yellow fever vaccine. The CDR3 DNA reads TGCGCCAGCAGCACCCCTCGGACTGGCACTGAAGCTTTCTTT. This sequence encodes CASSTPRTGTEAFF.